This entry concerns a single TCR beta chain. This clonotype is a singleton in its sample. Its target antigen remains unknown. The sample holds no much larger clone one base away, and base qualities are not on file. A solitary read yields weak support. High-throughput TCR beta sequencing profiled peripheral blood CD8+ and CD4+ T cells from healthy donors, Susac syndrome patients and multiple sclerosis patients. Multiple sclerosis controls were treatment-naive patients with stable or active relapsing-remitting disease fulfilling revised McDonald criteria. Bulk CD8+ and CD4+ T cells were purified by magnetic negative isolation, while CD8+ TEMRA cells were enriched using FACS. Blood was drawn into EDTA tubes, processed within 24 hours, and PBMCs were isolated by density gradient centrifugation. PBMCs destined for TCR sequencing were cryopreserved in liquid nitrogen and later thawed in a 37 °C water bath. Purity of sorted or isolated CD4+, CD8+ and CD8+ TEMRA cells was at least 90%.

This sample is drawn from a study of CD8 T cells in Susac syndrome (dated by TCRdb to between 2018 and 2021). For the study in its entirety: The study used repertoire sequencing to test whether antigen drove CD8+ T cell activation and differentiation in Susac syndrome.

The V end loses 5 bases and the J end loses 7 bases, and a stretch of 12 bases separates them. For CDR1 and CDR2, the germline V gene lists MNHEY and SVGAGI. The CDR3, cysteine through phenylalanine, is 14 amino acids long. Left in the record is the CDR3 DNA by itself, 42 bases read in frame from the first base. RNA was extracted using the RNeasy kit, and roughly 0.45 to 1 microgram was reverse transcribed with random hexamers. TCR beta CDR3 regions were amplified with the immunoSEQ multiplex PCR assay covering 54 Vbeta and 13 Jbeta segments. PCR amplification bias was corrected by using a synthetic template baseline for primer optimization and computational correction. The source study handled its data this way. Only productive sequences were kept, with reads annotated to V, D and J genes according to IMGT and analyzed in immunoSEQ Analyzer. Clonality was computed as one minus Shannon entropy normalized by log2 of the number of productive unique sequences. For each patient and control, public and private clones were evaluated within the 100 most prevalent clones. A clone was defined as Susac-specific if it was absent from the healthy and MS cohorts, from over a thousand published viral clones and from other ImmuneACCESS disease sequences. Starting from the raw public reads, TCRdb applied fastp trimming at Q25, assembled clones with MiXCR and retained in-frame beta chains. Entries that share a CDR3 protein sequence are merged under the most common genes and DNA. The authors' filters were not applied to this entry. For this sample the table gives around 200,000 distinct CDR3 sequences, of which over 90% were detected only once. The ten largest make up 0.082% of the sample.

The paper's findings and limits, for the study overall: The TCR sequencing and HLA analysis was acknowledged to have included a relatively small number of individuals.

The V and J genes are TRBV6-5 and TRBJ1-6, and TRBD1 may be the D gene, going by 6 matching bases. The source material was CD4+ T cells from PBMCs. This receptor was taken from a human donor with multiple sclerosis. In nucleotide form, the sequence is TGTGCCAGCAGTGACAGGTGGAGCAATTCACCCCTCCACTTT. It specifies CASSDRWSNSPLHF.